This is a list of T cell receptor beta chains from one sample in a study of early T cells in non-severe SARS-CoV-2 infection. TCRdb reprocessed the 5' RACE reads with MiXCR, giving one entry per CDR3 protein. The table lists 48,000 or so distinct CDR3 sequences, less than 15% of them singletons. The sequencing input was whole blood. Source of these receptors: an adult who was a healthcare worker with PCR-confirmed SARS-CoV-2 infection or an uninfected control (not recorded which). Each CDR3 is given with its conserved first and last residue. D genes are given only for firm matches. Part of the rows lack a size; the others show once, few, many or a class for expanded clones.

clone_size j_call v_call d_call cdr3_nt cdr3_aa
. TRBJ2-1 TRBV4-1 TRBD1 TGCGCCAGCAGCCAAGGGACAGGAATCAATGAGCAGTTCTTC CASSQGTGINEQFF
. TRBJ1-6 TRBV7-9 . TGTGCCAGCAGCGTGGCGCAGGGCCGAGCCTATAATTCACCCCTCCACTTT CASSVAQGRAYNSPLHF
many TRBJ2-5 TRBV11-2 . TGTGCCAGCAGCTTAGGAGCAGGGTCAAGGGAGACCCAGTACTTC CASSLGAGSRETQYF
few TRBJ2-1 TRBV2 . TGTGCCAGCAGTGAAGTGGCAGCGATCAATGAGCAGTTCTTC CASSEVAAINEQFF
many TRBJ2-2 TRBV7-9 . TGTGCCAGCAGCCAAACACCCGGGGAGCTGTTTTTT CASSQTPGELFF
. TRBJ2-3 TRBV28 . TGTGCCAGCAGTTTAGAGCGCGGAAGAGATACGCAGTATTTT CASSLERGRDTQYF
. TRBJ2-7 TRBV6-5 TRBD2 TGTGCCAGCAGATCTACTTCACGGAGGGACTACTACGAGCAGTACTTC CASRSTSRRDYYEQYF
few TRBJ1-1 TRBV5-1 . TGCGCCAGCAGCTTGACGACGGGGATGAACACTGAAGCTTTCTTT CASSLTTGMNTEAFF
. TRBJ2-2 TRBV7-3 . TGTGCCAGCAGCCCAGACAGCTATAACACCGGGGAGTTGTTTTTT CASSPDSYNTGELFF
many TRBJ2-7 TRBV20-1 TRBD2 TGCAGTGCTCGCGGGGGTTCCTACGAGCAGTACTTC CSARGGSYEQYF
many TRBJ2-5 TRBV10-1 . TGCGCCAGCAGCTCCTCCGGGTCCCCCCAAGAGACCCAGTACTTC CASSSSGSPQETQYF
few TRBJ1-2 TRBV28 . TGTGCCAGCAGTTTGGCAGGGAACTATGGCTACACCTTC CASSLAGNYGYTF
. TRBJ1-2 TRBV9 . TGTGCCAGCAGCTCAGGAGGCTCTAACTATGGCTACACCTTC CASSSGGSNYGYTF
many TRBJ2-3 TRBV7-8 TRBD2 TGTGCCAGCAGCTTAAGGACTAGCGGGGGTTTAGATACGCAGTATTTT CASSLRTSGGLDTQYF